This T cell receptor (beta chain) comes out of a study of PD-L1 blockade in urothelial cancer. Study-wide context: Previous chemotherapy exposure amounted to 0 to 3 regimens for patients. Blood was evaluated 3 weeks (second dose) and 6 weeks after therapy began. Regarding the study as a whole: Lower than median blood TCR clonality before treatment predicted better survival. More expansion of tumor-associated blood clones, seen at 3 weeks, marked durable-benefit patients.

Regarding time point: pretreatment peripheral blood. The CDR3 has 16 amino acids. The germline gives CDR1 MNHNS, CDR2 SASEGT. V dropped 0 bases and J dropped 0 bases, with 12 bases sitting between them. Concerning this clone: Its matching antigen is unknown.

The repertoire was sequenced with immunoSEQ multiplex PCR; TCRdb's copy has only in-frame clones and lacks some. The sample contains about 52,000 clones, more than 80% of which appear only once. The source of this sequence is a man aged 50 to 60 with urothelial cancer. The chain joins TRBV6-1 to TRBJ2-7, with a tentative D call TRBD2 (6 bases). This specimen consisted of PBMCs, obtained around atezolizumab (anti-PD-L1) treatment. The CDR3 sequence: CASSEAIGTLSYEQYF. Here the CDR3 DNA reads TGTGCCAGCAGTGAAGCGATAGGGACTCTCTCCTACGAGCAGTACTTC.